The clone carrying this TCR beta chain was seen a single time. Antigen: not known. V lost 4 bases to trimming and J lost 2 bases, with 8 bases between them. The CDR3 length is 13 residues. Germline loops: CDR1 SGHDT, CDR2 YYEEEE. This sample stems from a study of OX40 agonist ivuxolimab in advanced cancers. For the study at large: Ivuxolimab, which is an agonistic anti-OX40 (CD134) antibody, was administered to the patients. Patients were dosed intravenously with ivuxolimab at 0.01 to 10 mg/kg every 2 weeks.

Findings and limits, study-wide: Expanded clones were, on average, more numerous among CD8+ T cells than CD4+.

Profiling relied on immunoSEQ multiplex PCR, and the TCRdb table lists in-frame clones only, not all of them. The sample has under 80,000 clones; 92% are singletons. The sequence came from an adult with an advanced solid tumor such as melanoma, head and neck, liver or kidney cancer. The sample here was CD4+ or CD8+ T cells sorted from blood, taken in a trial of the OX40 agonist ivuxolimab. The chain recombines TRBV5-6 with TRBJ2-3; D ambiguous. This CDR3 is CASSPFPTDTQYF. The CDR3 DNA reads TGTGCCAGCAGCCCCTTCCCCACAGATACGCAGTATTTT.